Below, 15 T cell receptor beta chains from the same sample are listed, as sequenced in a study of cytomegalovirus exposure and HLA in healthy donors. Both 60 Vbeta primers and 13 Jbeta primers went into the PCR. TCRdb's copy holds only in-frame clones and misses some; the assay was immunoSEQ multiplex PCR. This sample yields about 120,000 clones, of which roughly two thirds are seen a single time; about 1.5% belongs to the top ten. The source material was PBMCs. Receptors were obtained from a man in his thirties or forties in good health and CMV-seropositive.

This chain connects TRBV9 to TRBJ2-3; 9 bases fit TRBD2. V was pared by 1 base and J by 3 bases, with 0 bases of the junction left unmatched. The CDR3 runs 14 residues. The germline V gene has CDR1 SGDLS and CDR2 YYNGEE. The CDR3 sequence: CASSVLAGTDTQYF. In DNA form, the CDR3 reads TGTGCCAGCAGCGTACTAGCGGGAACAGATACGCAGTATTTT.

The rearrangement uses TRBV10-3 and TRBJ2-7; 7 nucleotides match TRBD2. This CDR3 is built from 17 residues. V shed 1 base, J shed 1 base, and the junction held 10 bases outside the gene matches. Germline V gene lookup returns CDR1 ENHRY and CDR2 SYGVKD. The CDR3 coding sequence is TGTGCCATCAGTGAGTTCGGGGTTGGGGGGGAATCCTACGAGCAGTACTTC. This gives the protein CAISEFGVGGESYEQYF.

The chain recombines TRBV10-3 with TRBJ1-1, with 7 nucleotides matching TRBD1. V shed 6 bases and J 1 base; nucleotides not matched to a gene: 2. The CDR3 is 13 residues long. Germline loops: CDR1 ENHRY, CDR2 SYGVKD. This CDR3 is CAISRTGNTEAFF. The CDR3 bases are TGTGCCATCAGCAGGACAGGGAACACTGAAGCTTTCTTT.

This chain uses TRBV2 with TRBJ1-2; 8 positions agree with TRBD1. The V and J ends lost 6 bases and 3 bases, in that order; junction bases with no gene match: 3. Germline CDR1 SNHLY, CDR2 FYNNEI. The CDR3 length is 13 residues. This CDR3 reads CASREQGDYGYTF. The CDR3 DNA follows: TGTGCCAGCAGGGAACAGGGGGACTATGGCTACACCTTC.

The chain employs TRBV5-1 and TRBJ2-5; TRBD2 matches at 10 bases. This CDR3 is 14 amino acids long. V shed 3 bases, J shed 5 bases, and the junction held 4 bases outside the gene matches. Per the germline V gene, CDR1 is SGHRS and CDR2 is YFSETQ. In DNA form, the CDR3 reads TGCGCCAGCAGCTCCACTAGCGGGACGGAGACCCAGTACTTC. Its protein is CASSSTSGTETQYF. Based on the CDR3 plus reference TRBV5-1 and TRBJ2-5, the full variable domain is KAGVTQTPRYLIKTRGQQVTLSCSPISGHRSVSWYQQTPGQGLQFLFEYFSETQRNKGNFPGRFSGRQFSNSRSEMNVSTLELGDSALYLCASSSTSGTETQYFGPGTRLLVL.

The V call is TRBV19, the J call TRBJ2-7; D is perhaps TRBD2 (5 bases). Germline V gene data show CDR1 as LNHDA and CDR2 as SQIVND (reference sequence). V was cut by 5 bases and J by 2 bases, with 10 bases left in between. CDR3 size: 13 residues. CDR3 DNA: TGTGCCAGTAGTGCCGGGATCACCTACGAGCAGTACTTC. Amino acid sequence: CASSAGITYEQYF.

The gene calls are TRBV6-1 and TRBJ2-1, with 9 nucleotides matching TRBD2. This CDR3 region has 16 residues. The V and J ends lost 6 bases and 0 bases, in that order; junction bases with no gene match: 6. CDR1 is MNHNS, CDR2 SASEGT, per germline. CDR3 nucleotide sequence: TGTGCCAGCAGGGAATATAGCGGGAGCTCCTACAATGAGCAGTTCTTC. Translation gives CASREYSGSSYNEQFF.

The chain recombines TRBV6-1 with TRBJ1-2; D possibly corresponds to TRBD1 (6 bases). V was cut by 7 bases and J by 0 bases, with 15 bases left in between. Germline lookup yields CDR1 MNHNS and CDR2 SASEGT. This CDR3 comprises 15 residues. The CDR3 loop is CASKEQGQTNYGYTF. In nucleotides, the CDR3 is TGTGCCAGCAAGGAACAGGGCCAAACTAACTATGGCTACACCTTC.

The chain carries TRBV9 and TRBJ2-1, with 10 positions matching TRBD2. The CDR3 has 15 amino acids. CDR1 and CDR2 (germline): SGDLS, YYNGEE. J was trimmed by 3 bases and V by 3 bases; bases with no gene match: 3. In DNA, the CDR3 is TGTGCCAGCAGCGCACTAGCGGGGAGCTACAATGAGCAGTTCTTC. This sequence encodes CASSALAGSYNEQFF.

This chain joins TRBV11-2 and TRBJ2-1; D might be TRBD2 (6 bases). V lost 4 bases, J lost 14 bases, and 21 bases lay in between. The CDR3 is 14 amino acids. Germline lookup yields CDR1 SGHAT and CDR2 FQNNGV. CDR3 sequence reads: CASSSLAELLMKFF. In nucleotides, the CDR3 is TGTGCCAGCAGCTCGTTAGCGGAACTGCTGATGAAGTTCTTC.

This chain links TRBV6-5 with TRBJ2-2; unclear D gene. Trimming left V 3 bases short and J 1 base short, with 12 bases between. Germline values: CDR1 MNHEY, CDR2 SVGAGI. This CDR3 comprises 16 residues. DNA for the CDR3: TGTGCCAGCAGTTATACACCGTCACAGAACACCGGGGAGCTGTTTTTT. Its protein product is CASSYTPSQNTGELFF.

Only a few counts were recorded for this clone. The chain has TRBV6-5 and TRBJ1-1, with 9 bases aligning to TRBD1. The germline V gene has CDR1 MNHEY and CDR2 SVGAGI. J lost 4 bases, V lost 5 bases, and 2 bases had no gene match. This CDR3 spans 13 amino acids. CDR3 region: CASSRQGGTEAFF. DNA of the CDR3: TGTGCCAGCAGTAGACAGGGGGGCACTGAAGCTTTCTTT.

The chain recombines TRBV5-1 with TRBJ2-1; the match to TRBD2 covers 11 bases. J was trimmed by 7 bases and V by 4 bases; bases with no gene match: 10. Germline loops: CDR1 SGHRS, CDR2 YFSETQ. The CDR3 is made up of 16 amino acids. DNA of the CDR3: TGCGCCAGCAGCCCTACCGATCTAGCGGGAGGAAATGAGCAGTTCTTC. Translation: CASSPTDLAGGNEQFF.

The chain employs TRBV18 and TRBJ1-5; 7 bases match TRBD1. Germline V gene lookup returns CDR1 KGHSH and CDR2 LQKENI. This CDR3 comprises 14 residues. The V gene end was trimmed by 2 bases and the J gene end by 3 bases; junction bases not matched to a gene: 1. The CDR3 sequence: CASSPDRVNQPQHF. In DNA, the CDR3 is TGTGCCAGCTCACCAGACAGGGTCAATCAGCCCCAGCATTTT.

The rearrangement uses TRBV2 and TRBJ1-1; D may be TRBD1 (5 bases). This CDR3 region has 12 residues. The V and J ends lost 7 bases and 3 bases respectively, with 9 bases between them. Looked up from germline, CDR1 is SNHLY and CDR2 is FYNNEI. As DNA, the CDR3 is TGTGCCAGCACAAGGGGCCACACTGAAGCTTTCTTT. Translated, it gives CASTRGHTEAFF.